This TCR beta chain was recovered during a study of cytomegalovirus exposure and HLA in healthy donors. General study findings and limits: More clonal expansion characterized HLA-associated TCR beta chains than equally common others in a later analysis.

The germline CDR1 and CDR2 sequences are SEHNR and FQNEAQ (reference sequence). The CDR3 spans 15 residues. The PCR employed 60 Vbeta primers together with 13 Jbeta primers. The data were produced by immunoSEQ multiplex PCR, yet TCRdb's version contains in-frame clones alone and is incomplete. The data contain under 200,000 clones, around 79% of them seen just once; the ten biggest clones take up roughly 7.3%. Details on this clone: Its antigen is as yet unknown. An end of the junction does not agree with germline; a read error may underlie this.

The chain links TRBV7-9 to TRBJ2-7, with 10 positions matching TRBD2. This TCR was recovered from a male donor in good health and CMV-seropositive. The sequenced sample was PBMCs. Written as DNA, the CDR3 is TGTTCCAGCAGCTTAACTAGCGGGGACTCCTACGAGCAGTACTTC. Translated: CSSSLTSGDSYEQYF.